A single sample gave rise to the 27 T cell receptor beta chains below, sequenced in a study of T cell clonotyping in hematopoietic cell transplantation. Data came from immunoSEQ multiplex PCR; TCRdb stores just in-frame clones and leaves some out. The sample records roughly 40,000 clones, 85% being singletons. The sample's time point: recipient sample about 28 days before transplant, after cytoreduction. Sequences were derived from peripheral blood mononuclear cells, sampled before stem cell transplant. The receptors stem from a man aged 55 to 70 with acute myeloid leukemia. Some clones in this sample may be carry-over from other donors' samples.

The chain couples TRBV4-2 to TRBJ2-1; D may be TRBD1 or TRBD2 (5 bases each). CDR3 length: 15 amino acids. In germline, CDR1 is LGHNA, CDR2 YNFKEQ. Trimming left V 3 bases short and J 9 bases short, with 18 bases between. The DNA for the CDR3 is TGTGCCAGCAGCCAGCCAGATGTCGGTGGGGGTGAGCAGTTCTTC. It is translated as CASSQPDVGGGEQFF.

This clone occurred a few times. The chain links TRBV21-1 to TRBJ2-5. TRBV21-1 constitutes a pseudogene. CDR3 size: 12 residues. CDR3 residues: CASSSPEGREYF. CDR3 sequence (DNA): TGTGCCAGCAGCTCCCCAGAGGGGCGCGAGTACTTC.

The chain recombines TRBV7-2 with TRBJ2-2, with 8 bases lining up with TRBD2. CDR1 is SGHTA and CDR2 is FQGNSA in the germline V gene. This CDR3 is 16 amino acids long. V shed 4 bases and J 0 bases; nucleotides not matched to a gene: 4. The CDR3 region has the DNA TGTGCCAGCAGCTCACGCGGGGGGACGAACACCGGGGAGCTGTTTTTT. This sequence encodes CASSSRGGTNTGELFF.

The J gene is TRBJ2-5, the V gene TRBV7-2; the match to TRBD1 covers 9 bases. The J segment lost 4 bases and the V segment lost 4 bases, leaving 10 bases of the junction unmatched. CDR3 length: 16 amino acids. CDR1 and CDR2 (germline): SGHTA, FQGNSA. For the CDR3, the DNA is TGTGCCAGCAGCTCACCCCCGGGACAGGGTTTAGAGACCCAGTACTTC. As protein: CASSSPPGQGLETQYF.

V is TRBV11-3 and J is TRBJ1-2; a possible D gene is TRBD1 (6 bases). Trimming left V 1 base short and J 7 bases short, with 10 bases between. The CDR3 loop spans 13 amino acids. CDR1 is SGHNT, CDR2 YENEEA, per germline. CDR3 DNA: TGTGCCAGCAGCTTAGGGGGGCGCGGTGGCTACACCTTC. Translated, it gives CASSLGGRGGYTF.

V and J are TRBV11-2 and TRBJ2-3; D is unresolved. Trimming removed 5 bases from V and 2 bases from J, with 17 bases in between. Germline assignment: CDR1 SGHAT and CDR2 FQNNGV. CDR3 length: 16 residues. The CDR3 reads CASSPQSGPYTDTQYF. The CDR3 bases are TGTGCCAGCAGCCCTCAAAGTGGGCCTTACACAGATACGCAGTATTTT.

The chain couples TRBV28 to TRBJ2-1, with 8 bases lining up with TRBD1. Unmatched junction bases numbered 8, after V lost 7 bases and J lost 3 bases. Germline V CDR1 and CDR2: MDHEN, SYDVKM. CDR3 length: 15 residues. In DNA form, the CDR3 reads TGTGCCAGCACTCAGGGGGCGGGTCGCTACAATGAGCAGTTCTTC. This encodes CASTQGAGRYNEQFF. Filled out from reference TRBV28 and TRBJ2-1, the complete variable domain reads DVKVTQSSRYLVKRTGEKVFLECVQDMDHENMFWYRQDPGLGLRLIYFSYDVKMKEKGDIPEGYSVSREKKERFSLILESASTNQTSMYLCASTQGAGRYNEQFFGPGTRLTVL.

The J gene is TRBJ2-3, the V gene TRBV5-1; the D is unclear. V was trimmed by 1 base and J by 6 bases, leaving 12 bases between them. The CDR3 has 14 amino acids. Germline V lookup: CDR1 SGHRS, CDR2 YFSETQ. CDR3 sequence: CASSLTPPPDTQYF. In nucleotides, the CDR3 is TGCGCCAGCAGCTTGACCCCGCCGCCGGATACGCAGTATTTT.

V and J are TRBV7-8 and TRBJ2-7, with a tentative D call TRBD1 (5 bases). The V end lost 5 bases, the J end lost 1 base, and 15 bases lay between the germline ends. The CDR3 runs to 15 residues. The germline V gene has CDR1 SGHVS and CDR2 FQNEAQ. The CDR3 region is CASSLNIRESYEQYF. In nucleotides, the CDR3 is TGTGCCAGCAGCCTCAACATCAGGGAATCCTACGAGCAGTACTTC.

The rearrangement links TRBV6-6 to TRBJ1-1; D is uncertain. Germline V lookup: CDR1 MNHNY, CDR2 SVGAGI (reference sequence). Trimming removed 3 bases at V and 2 bases at J, with 10 bases between. The length of the CDR3 is 14 residues. As DNA, the CDR3 is TGTGCCAGCAGTTATAAAGGAGTTAACACTGAAGCTTTCTTT. This sequence encodes CASSYKGVNTEAFF.

The V gene is TRBV19, the J gene TRBJ1-1; perhaps TRBD1 as D (5 bases). V was cut by 7 bases and J by 2 bases, with 17 bases left in between. CDR1 and CDR2 from the germline V gene are LNHDA and SQIVND (reference sequence). The CDR3 spans 15 residues. CDR3: CASNLGEPGNTEAFF. CDR3 DNA: TGTGCCAGTAACCTAGGGGAGCCGGGAAACACTGAAGCTTTCTTT. Together with reference TRBV19 and TRBJ1-1, the CDR3 gives the full variable domain: DGGITQSPKYLFRKEGQNVTLSCEQNLNHDAMYWYRQDPGQGLRLIYYSQIVNDFQKGDIAEGYSVSREKKESFPLTVTSAQKNPTAFYLCASNLGEPGNTEAFFGQGTRLTVV.

This clone occurred once. The rearrangement links TRBV28 to TRBJ1-4; 7 bases map to TRBD1. CDR3 length equals 15 residues. After removal of 6 bases from V and 5 bases from J, the junction contained 9 bases not matched to a gene. Germline CDR1 MDHEN, CDR2 SYDVKM. In DNA, the CDR3 is TGTGCCAGCAGCTCTACCGGGACAGCAAATGAAAAACTGTTTTTT. It yields the protein CASSSTGTANEKLFF.

The chain uses TRBV6-5 and TRBJ2-1; the match to TRBD2 covers 7 bases. The CDR3 is 16 amino acids. The germline V gene has CDR1 MNHEY and CDR2 SVGAGI. The V segment lost 2 bases and the J segment 7 bases; nucleotides outside the gene matches: 11. The CDR3, as DNA: TGTGCCAGCAGTTACGGGGGGACTACCGCCAGGAATGAGCAGTTCTTC. Its protein product is CASSYGGTTARNEQFF.

The CDR3, as DNA: TGTGCCAGCAGCTTACATCAAGGAACTGAGCAGTACTTC. It codes for CASSLHQGTEQYF. V and J are TRBV7-7 and TRBJ2-7; unclear D gene. Germline V gives CDR1 SSHAT, CDR2 FNYEAQ (reference sequence). Deletions cut 2 bases from V and 7 bases from J, with 12 bases between. CDR3 length: 13 residues.

The rearrangement links TRBV30 to TRBJ2-1; D might be TRBD2 (6 bases). Germline CDR1 and CDR2: GTSNPN and SVGIG (reference sequence). V shed 2 bases and J shed 5 bases, with 22 bases lying between them. The CDR3 is 17 residues long. For the CDR3, the DNA is TGTGCCTGGAGTCCCACCCACTCGGGGGACTCGAACAATGAGCAGTTCTTC. It is translated as CAWSPTHSGDSNNEQFF.

The chain is built from TRBV6-5 and TRBJ2-7; 7 nucleotides match TRBD2. CDR3 length: 13 amino acids. Germline assignment: CDR1 MNHEY and CDR2 SVGAGI. Losses at the gene ends were 7 bases for V and 6 bases for J; bases not matched to a gene: 9. The CDR3 reads CASTEWGEGEQYF. CDR3 DNA: TGTGCCAGCACCGAATGGGGGGAGGGCGAGCAGTACTTC.

The chain joins TRBV29-1 to TRBJ2-2; D unclear. Germline CDR1 is SQVTM and CDR2 is ANQGSEA. Trimming stripped 3 bases from V and 6 bases from J, with 11 bases between. The CDR3 length is 13 residues. The CDR3 DNA reads TGCAGCGTTGACCCTAGTTCGGCCGGGGAGCTGTTTTTT. Residues: CSVDPSSAGELFF.

The genes are TRBV9 and TRBJ1-4; 7 nucleotides align to TRBD1. CDR3 length equals 16 residues. V was clipped by 4 bases and J by 4 bases; unmatched bases: 10. CDR1 is SGDLS and CDR2 is YYNGEE in the germline V gene. Here the CDR3 reads CASSLSEGAGNEKLFF. In nucleotides, the CDR3 is TGTGCCAGCAGCCTTTCTGAGGGGGCGGGTAATGAAAAACTGTTTTTT.

V and J are TRBV4-3 and TRBJ2-2; a possible D gene is TRBD2 (6 bases). Germline CDR1 reads LGHNA; CDR2 reads YSLEER. The CDR3 totals 15 residues. Trimming shortened V by 3 bases and J by 6 bases, and 14 bases separated the two germline ends. CDR3 bases: TGCGCCAGCAGCCATTTGGGGGGAAGGCCCGGGGAGCTGTTTTTT. This gives the protein CASSHLGGRPGELFF.

This sequence joins TRBV5-1 and TRBJ1-3; a weak D match, TRBD1 (5 bases). This CDR3 has 12 amino acids. Trimming cost V 3 bases and J 8 bases, with 9 bases left between them. Looked up from germline, CDR1 is SGHRS and CDR2 is YFSETQ. CDR3 protein: CASSWEGHTIYF. The CDR3 DNA reads as TGCGCCAGCAGCTGGGAGGGGCACACCATATATTTT.

In its sample, this clone was seen once. The rearrangement links TRBV5-4 to TRBJ1-1, with D unclear. Trimming stripped 2 bases from V and 0 bases from J, with 11 bases between. Germline assignment: CDR1 SGHNT and CDR2 YYREEE (reference sequence). The CDR3 has 15 amino acids. In DNA, the CDR3 is TGTGCCAGCAGCTTCTATAGGATCATGAACACTGAAGCTTTCTTT. It translates to CASSFYRIMNTEAFF.

V gene TRBV7-2 combines with J gene TRBJ2-3; 9 bases agree with TRBD2. The CDR3 covers 14 residues. The germline gives CDR1 SGHTA, CDR2 FQGNSA. With 5 bases clipped from V and 3 bases from J, the junction kept 3 bases outside the gene matches. CDR3 loop: CASSRGGATDTQYF. The CDR3 nucleotides are TGTGCCAGCAGCCGCGGGGGGGCGACAGATACGCAGTATTTT.

Only a few counts were recorded for this clone. The genes are TRBV5-8 and TRBJ1-6; the D gene is possibly TRBD1 (6 bases). This CDR3 spans 14 amino acids. Trimming shortened V by 6 bases and J by 10 bases, and 17 bases separated the two germline ends. CDR1 is SGHTS, CDR2 YDEGEE, per germline. This CDR3 reads CASKNTGFRSPLHF. In nucleotides, the CDR3 is TGTGCCAGCAAGAATACAGGGTTCCGGTCACCCCTCCACTTT. Based on the CDR3 plus reference TRBV5-8 and TRBJ1-6, the full variable domain is EAGVTQSPTHLIKTRGQQATLRCSPISGHTSVYWYQQALGLGLQFLLWYDEGEERNRGNFPPRFSGRQFPNYSSELNVNALELEDSALYLCASKNTGFRSPLHFGNGTRLTVT.

The chain has TRBV30 and TRBJ1-4, with 10 bases lining up with TRBD1. From germline, CDR1 is GTSNPN and CDR2 SVGIG (reference sequence). This CDR3 region has 13 residues. Trimming took 5 bases from V and 8 from J; bases not matched to a gene: 5. The CDR3 spells CAWSGTGDEKLFF. CDR3 sequence (DNA): TGTGCCTGGTCTGGGACAGGGGACGAAAAACTGTTTTTT.

In DNA form, the CDR3 reads TGTGCCAGCAGTCACCTCGCGGCTGCGGACACTGAAGCTTTCTTT. Its translation: CASSHLAAADTEAFF. The chain uses TRBV25-1 and TRBJ1-1; D call uncertain. Trimming removed 5 bases from V and 3 bases from J, with 16 bases in between. The CDR3 has 15 residues. Per germline, CDR1 MGHDK and CDR2 SYGVNS.

The rearrangement links TRBV11-3 to TRBJ1-4; possibly TRBD1 for D (5 bases). Trimming removed 8 bases at V and 4 bases at J, with 11 bases between. This CDR3 region has 13 residues. CDR1 and CDR2 (germline): SGHNT, YENEEA. DNA for the CDR3: TGTGCCAGCGCTGGGACGAATAATGAAAAACTGTTTTTT. Amino acid sequence: CASAGTNNEKLFF.

The chain's CDR3 is CASSQAGPGELFF. DNA of the CDR3: TGTGCCAGCAGCCAAGCTGGGCCCGGGGAGCTGTTTTTT. The V and J genes are TRBV14 and TRBJ2-2; D is undetermined. This CDR3 is built from 13 residues. From germline, CDR1 is SGHDN and CDR2 FVKESK. Trimming shortened V by 1 base and J by 6 bases, and 6 bases separated the two germline ends.